This TCR beta chain was documented in a study of cytomegalovirus exposure and HLA in healthy donors. At the level of the study: Roughly 80% of 398 genotyped donors fell in the Caucasian-associated ancestry cluster. The study, taken as a whole, reports: 164 TCR beta chains were listed as cytomegalovirus-associated. According to an earlier analysis, most TCR beta V segments yielded productive rearrangements about 87% or about 30% of the time.

Details on this clone: Antigen: not known.

The PCR contained 60 Vbeta and 13 Jbeta primers. Clones were read by immunoSEQ multiplex PCR, and TCRdb kept only the in-frame ones, dropping some. This table has some 200,000 clones, roughly 83% appearing once. Sequenced material: PBMCs. The receptor's source is a woman between 50 and 59 years old in good health and CMV-seronegative.

The CDR3 spells CASSLSRGLAGGTAGEQYF. CDR3 DNA: TGTGCCAGCAGCTTAAGCAGAGGACTAGCGGGAGGCACGGCCGGGGAGCAGTACTTC. The V call is TRBV5-5, the J call TRBJ2-7, with 14 nucleotides matching TRBD2. After removal of 2 bases from V and 7 bases from J, the junction contained 17 bases not matched to a gene. In germline, CDR1 is SGHKS, CDR2 YYEKEE (reference sequence). The CDR3 loop spans 19 amino acids.